The 22 T cell receptor beta chains in this list originate from one sample, sequenced in a study of blood T cell repertoires in COVID-19. Here immunoSEQ multiplex PCR was the method, and the copy in TCRdb shows in-frame clones only, minus some. The sample records tens of thousands of clones, around 80% being singletons. Material: peripheral blood. The receptors stem from a human donor in a cohort sampled during active COVID-19.

The V gene is TRBV30, the J gene TRBJ2-4; tentative D call: TRBD1 (5 bases). There are 14 residues in the CDR3. Trimming took off 4 bases at V and 9 bases at J, with 19 bases between the two ends. CDR1 is GTSNPN and CDR2 is SVGIG in the germline V gene (reference sequence). As DNA, the CDR3 is TGTGCCTGGAATTCCCGTGTCGGACAAGTCATTCAGTACTTC. Translation: CAWNSRVGQVIQYF.

Ten or more counts support this clone. The chain is built from TRBV3-1 (or the pseudogene TRBV3-2) and TRBJ2-3; 7 positions agree with TRBD2. There are 15 residues in the CDR3. V was pared by 1 base and J by 5 bases, with 6 bases of the junction left unmatched. Looked up from germline, CDR1 is LGHDT and CDR2 is YNNKEL (reference sequence). The CDR3 DNA reads TGTGCCAGCAGCCAAGGAGGCGGGAGAATAGATACGCAGTATTTT. The encoded protein is CASSQGGGRIDTQYF.

The chain joins TRBV12-3 or TRBV12-4 to TRBJ2-7, with TRBD1 matching 8 bases. The CDR3 runs to 13 residues. V lost 5 bases, J lost 2 bases, and 2 bases stayed unmatched. Written as DNA, the CDR3 is TGTGCCAGCAGTCAGGGACAGGCCTACGAGCAGTACTTC. It yields the protein CASSQGQAYEQYF.

This chain uses TRBV3-1 (or the pseudogene TRBV3-2) with TRBJ2-7, with D maybe TRBD2 (6 bases). Trimming shortened V by 1 base and J by 6 bases, and 16 bases separated the two germline ends. Germline values: CDR1 LGHDT, CDR2 YNNKEL (reference sequence). This CDR3 is built from 15 residues. For the CDR3, the DNA is TGTGCCAGCAGCCAAGGGGGGGAGGTAACTGGCGAGCAGTACTTC. It yields the protein CASSQGGEVTGEQYF.

This clone was recorded only once. The chain recombines TRBV12-5 with TRBJ2-7, with D unresolved. This CDR3 is built from 11 residues. CDR1 and CDR2 (germline): LGHNT, FRNRAP. With 6 bases removed from V and 3 bases from J, the gap between germline ends came to 6 bases. CDR3 DNA: TGTGCTAGTGGCTATATCTACGAGCAGTACTTC. It translates to CASGYIYEQYF. Supplemented by reference TRBV12-5 and TRBJ2-7, the full variable domain reads DARVTQTPRHKVTEMGQEVTMRCQPILGHNTVFWYRQTMMQGLELLAYFRNRAPLDDSGMPKDRFSAEMPDATLATLKIQPSEPRDSAVYFCASGYIYEQYFGPGTRLTVT.

This clone occurred many times. The DNA of the CDR3 is TGCGCCAGCAGCCAAGTTAGCGCGGTCCCAGAGACCCAGTACTTC. Protein: CASSQVSAVPETQYF. The chain uses TRBV4-1 and TRBJ2-5, with a weak D call TRBD2 (5 bases). The germline CDR1 and CDR2 sequences are MGHRA and YSYEKL. V gave up 1 base and J gave up 4 bases, with 13 bases separating them. The length of the CDR3 is 15 residues.

This clone was seen a few times. The gene calls are TRBV30 and TRBJ1-1; maybe TRBD1 (5 bases). The V and J ends lost 0 bases and 5 bases respectively, with 16 bases between them. This CDR3 comprises 15 residues. Germline values: CDR1 GTSNPN, CDR2 SVGIG (reference sequence). CDR3 sequence reads: CAWSVLPGRGTEAFF. The CDR3, as DNA: TGTGCCTGGAGTGTTTTGCCAGGGCGGGGAACTGAAGCTTTCTTT.

This clone was recorded once. The CDR3 here is CATSDSGGRNTIYF. CDR3 nucleotide sequence: TGTGCCACCAGTGATTCCGGGGGGCGAAACACCATATATTTT. The rearrangement uses TRBV24-1 and TRBJ1-3; possibly TRBD1 for D (6 bases). CDR3 length: 14 residues. Germline-derived CDR1 and CDR2 are KGHDR and SFDVKD. V was cut by 2 bases and J by 5 bases, with 9 bases left in between.

For the CDR3, the DNA is TGTGCCAGCAGCCAAGCGTTTGCAGGGGGAGATACGCAGTATTTT. This codes for CASSQAFAGGDTQYF. The V and J genes are TRBV3-1 (or the pseudogene TRBV3-2) and TRBJ2-3, with 7 bases matching TRBD1. CDR1 is LGHDT, CDR2 YNNKEL, per germline (reference sequence). The CDR3 spans 15 residues. Germline trimming cut 1 base from V and 5 bases from J; bases unmatched to any gene: 6.

This chain uses TRBV5-1 with TRBJ2-7; D gene unclear. The V gene's germline CDR1 is SGHRS and CDR2 YFSETQ. Between the trimmed V and J ends, which lost 2 bases and 2 bases, there was a span of 11 bases. The CDR3 is 14 amino acids. CDR3 bases: TGCGCCAGCAGCTTTAATTCCCGGGCCTACGAGCAGTACTTC. Amino acids: CASSFNSRAYEQYF.

This clone was recorded only once. V and J are TRBV18 and TRBJ2-4; tentative D call: TRBD2 (6 bases). CDR1 is KGHSH and CDR2 is LQKENI in the germline V gene. CDR3 length: 16 amino acids. Deletions cut 3 bases from V and 1 base from J, with 13 bases between. Here the CDR3 reads CASSPTSHGAKNIQYF. The CDR3 bases are TGTGCCAGCTCACCCACTAGCCACGGGGCCAAAAACATTCAGTACTTC.

The CDR3 is CASSLLADQETQYF. The CDR3 DNA follows: TGTGCCAGCAGCCTCCTAGCGGACCAAGAGACCCAGTACTTC. The chain employs TRBV6-6 and TRBJ2-5; TRBD2 matches at 7 bases. The CDR3 has 14 amino acids. The V and J ends lost 6 bases and 0 bases, in that order; junction bases with no gene match: 4. Germline V gene data show CDR1 as MNHNY and CDR2 as SVGAGI (reference sequence).

V and J are TRBV30 and TRBJ1-1; D call uncertain. Germline V gene lookup returns CDR1 GTSNPN and CDR2 SVGIG (reference sequence). This CDR3 is built from 15 residues. V lost 5 bases and J 1 base, leaving 17 bases between the germline ends. CDR3 nucleotides: TGTGCCTGGGCGGTGAAGAGGGCCCAGAACACTGAAGCTTTCTTT. Translated: CAWAVKRAQNTEAFF.

Note on this clone: One end of the junction is discordant with germline, which a read error may explain. The chain combines TRBV7-2 with TRBJ2-3; 7 bases map to TRBD1. The CDR3 is 11 residues long. The V gene's germline CDR1 is SGHTA and CDR2 FQGNSA. The chain's CDR3 is CASSLSDRLDF. The CDR3, as DNA: TGTGCCAGCAGCTTATCGGACAGGCTGGATTTT.

This rearrangement joins TRBV7-3 to TRBJ2-1; TRBD2 matches 7 bases. The CDR3 loop spans 15 amino acids. Germline trimming cut 5 bases from V and 6 bases from J; bases unmatched to any gene: 10. Per germline, CDR1 SGHTA and CDR2 FQGTGA. Written as DNA, the CDR3 is TGTGCCAGCAGCACGGCGGGCGGGAGCCTCAATGAGCAGTTCTTC. It specifies CASSTAGGSLNEQFF.

This sequence joins TRBV3-1 (or the pseudogene TRBV3-2) and TRBJ2-1, with TRBD2 matching 10 bases. CDR3 length: 15 residues. J gave up 9 bases and V 1 base, and 6 bases lay outside the gene matches. Germline V CDR1 and CDR2: LGHDT, YNNKEL (reference sequence). The CDR3, as DNA: TGTGCCAGCAGCCAAGGCCTAGCGGGAGTCAGTGAGCAGTTCTTC. Its translation is CASSQGLAGVSEQFF.

A single count supports this clone. J is TRBJ2-3 and V is TRBV5-1; D gene unclear. This CDR3 has 15 residues. The germline V and J ends were trimmed by 2 bases and 0 bases, with 10 bases remaining between them. Germline V gene sequence: CDR1 SGHRS, CDR2 YFSETQ. CDR3 coding DNA: TGCGCCAGCAGCTTTGCCCGACAAAGCACAGATACGCAGTATTTT. It translates to CASSFARQSTDTQYF.

The J gene is TRBJ1-2, the V gene TRBV18; TRBD1 agrees at 8 bases. Germline CDR1 is KGHSH and CDR2 is LQKENI. The CDR3 runs to 17 residues. J gave up 4 bases and V 6 bases, and 16 bases lay outside the gene matches. The CDR3 nucleotides read TGTGCCAGCTCGCGGGGGACAGGAGGACCCTTGGGCTATGGCTACACCTTC. Residues: CASSRGTGGPLGYGYTF.

In this sample, this clone turned up a few times. The chain uses TRBV4-3 and TRBJ1-4; D is perhaps TRBD1 (5 bases). Germline assignment: CDR1 LGHNA and CDR2 YSLEER. Trimming shortened V by 3 bases and J by 8 bases, and 13 bases separated the two germline ends. This CDR3 spans 14 amino acids. CDR3 bases: TGCGCCAGCAGCCATGCCGGGGCGGGGGAAAAACTGTTTTTT. Protein sequence: CASSHAGAGEKLFF.

To note about this clone: Other DNA sequences from this sample encode an identical CDR3 as well. The chain employs TRBV19 and TRBJ1-5; D might be TRBD1 (5 bases). The CDR3 sequence is 14 residues long. CDR1 is LNHDA, CDR2 SQIVND, per germline (reference sequence). V shed 3 bases and J shed 6 bases, with 12 bases lying between them. The CDR3 coding sequence is TGTGCCAGTAGTATGGGAAGGGGTGGTCAGCCCCAGCATTTT. It encodes CASSMGRGGQPQHF.

The chain uses TRBV12-3 or TRBV12-4 and TRBJ1-5, with TRBD1 matching over 7 bases. The CDR3 is made up of 13 amino acids. CDR3 bases: TGTTCTTCATCCAAGGGGGCTGGTCAGCCCCAGCATTTT. Residues: CSSSKGAGQPQHF.

This clone was recorded a few times. The chain joins TRBV30 to TRBJ2-5; 8 nucleotides line up with TRBD2. CDR1 and CDR2 from the germline V gene are GTSNPN and SVGIG (reference sequence). After removal of 4 bases from V and 10 bases from J, the junction contained 11 bases not matched to a gene. This CDR3 contains 13 residues. CDR3 sequence: CAWKGLEGPSQYF. Here the CDR3 DNA reads TGTGCCTGGAAGGGACTAGAAGGACCTAGCCAGTACTTC.